The entry below gives a single TCR beta chain sequence along with its context. The data were obtained in a study of technical replicates of blood from a handful of donors. CDR3 length: 12 residues. Germline V lookup: CDR1 GTSNPN, CDR2 SVGIG (reference sequence). V lost 4 bases and J 11 bases, leaving 18 bases between the germline ends. The assay was immunoSEQ multiplex PCR, and TCRdb's table has in-frame clones only and misses some. The table lists 75,000 to 100,000 clones, just under 95% of them singletons. The sequencing input was T cells isolated from PBMCs. This chain uses TRBV30 with TRBJ2-7; the D gene is possibly TRBD1 (6 bases). The clonotype was recovered from a human donor in good health. CDR3 nucleotide sequence: TGTGCCTGGATAACAAAACAGGGAAGGGAGTACTTC. Translation: CAWITKQGREYF.